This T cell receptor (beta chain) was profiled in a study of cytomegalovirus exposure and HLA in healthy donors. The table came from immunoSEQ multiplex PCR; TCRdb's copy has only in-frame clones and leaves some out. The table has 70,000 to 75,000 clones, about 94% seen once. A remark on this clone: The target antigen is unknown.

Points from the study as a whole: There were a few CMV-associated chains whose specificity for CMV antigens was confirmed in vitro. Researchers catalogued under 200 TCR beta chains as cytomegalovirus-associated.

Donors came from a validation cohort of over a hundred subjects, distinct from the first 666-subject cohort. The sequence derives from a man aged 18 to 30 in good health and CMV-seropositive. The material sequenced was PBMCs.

CDR3 sequence: CASSYTGNGYTF. CDR3 nucleotides: TGCGCCAGCAGCTATACAGGGAATGGCTACACCTTC. This chain joins TRBV5-1 and TRBJ1-2, with D perhaps TRBD1 (6 bases). This CDR3 contains 12 residues. Trimming cost V 3 bases and J 6 bases, with 9 bases left between them. Germline V gene sequence: CDR1 SGHRS, CDR2 YFSETQ.